Each of the 4 T cell receptor beta chains below was sequenced from the same sample in a study of T-cell reconstitution after alpha-beta-depleted transplantation in children. Unique molecular identifiers were incorporated during preparation of the TCRbeta library. TCRdb used MiXCR to reprocess the PCR reads, holding one entry per CDR3 protein. Among under 450,000 distinct CDR3 sequences listed, 10% to 15% were seen once. The sample consisted of PBMCs, taken from the stem cell graft. These TCRs come from a human donor who donated a stem cell graft to a child with Fanconi anemia.

Ten or more counts support this clonotype. This chain uses TRBV7-2 with TRBJ2-2, with D hard to call. V was trimmed by 8 bases and J by 4 bases, leaving 14 bases between them. CDR3 length: 14 amino acids. Germline assignment: CDR1 SGHTA and CDR2 FQGNSA. This chain's CDR3 is CASGKNLATGELFF. CDR3 nucleotides: TGTGCCAGCGGCAAGAACCTTGCCACCGGGGAGCTGTTTTTT.

This clonotype came up many times. The chain has TRBV25-1 and TRBJ2-1; the D is unclear. CDR1 is MGHDK, CDR2 SYGVNS, per germline. CDR3 length: 14 residues. V was trimmed by 2 bases and J by 4 bases, leaving 9 bases between them. The CDR3 region has the DNA TGTGCCAGCAGTGAAAACTCGCAGTACAATGAGCAGTTCTTC. It codes for CASSENSQYNEQFF.

This clonotype is a singleton in its sample. The rearrangement links TRBV18 to TRBJ1-1, with 9 bases fitting TRBD1. The CDR3 extends over 14 amino acids. Per germline, CDR1 KGHSH and CDR2 LQKENI. The V gene end was trimmed by 3 bases and the J gene end by 10 bases; junction bases not matched to a gene: 9. The CDR3 reads CASSPLSEGQGAFF. In DNA, the CDR3 is TGTGCCAGCTCACCCTTGTCCGAGGGACAGGGAGCTTTCTTT.

This clonotype was seen at least ten times. CDR3 sequence reads: CASSYGGPYEQYF. CDR3 nucleotide sequence: TGTGCCAGCAGCTACGGGGGTCCCTACGAGCAGTACTTC. The chain combines TRBV7-8 with TRBJ2-7, with D possibly being TRBD2 (6 bases). Germline V gives CDR1 SGHVS, CDR2 FQNEAQ. The CDR3 extends over 13 amino acids. The ends were cut back, 4 bases at V and 2 bases at J, with 9 bases in the middle.